Reported below is one T cell receptor (beta chain). The sample belongs to a study of blood T cell repertoires in COVID-19. Looking at the study overall: The samples span acute and convalescent COVID-19 from the United States, Italy and Spain. Sample material is recorded as cDNA or gDNA derived from T cells, B-cell-depleted T cells, or PBMCs.

TCRdb's copy holds only in-frame clones and misses some; the assay was immunoSEQ multiplex PCR. The sample has roughly 130,000 clones; approximately 80% are singletons. The CDR3 length is 13 residues. CDR1 GTSNPN and CDR2 SVGIG come from the germline V gene (reference sequence). V was clipped by 3 bases and J by 6 bases, with 14 bases between them. The V call is TRBV30, the J call TRBJ1-1, with D perhaps matching TRBD1 (5 bases). This TCR was recovered from a woman in her fifties or sixties with acute or convalescent COVID-19. Sample: peripheral blood. The CDR3 protein is CAWSLQVSSEAFF. The CDR3 nucleotides read TGTGCCTGGAGCCTACAGGTCAGTTCTGAAGCTTTCTTT.